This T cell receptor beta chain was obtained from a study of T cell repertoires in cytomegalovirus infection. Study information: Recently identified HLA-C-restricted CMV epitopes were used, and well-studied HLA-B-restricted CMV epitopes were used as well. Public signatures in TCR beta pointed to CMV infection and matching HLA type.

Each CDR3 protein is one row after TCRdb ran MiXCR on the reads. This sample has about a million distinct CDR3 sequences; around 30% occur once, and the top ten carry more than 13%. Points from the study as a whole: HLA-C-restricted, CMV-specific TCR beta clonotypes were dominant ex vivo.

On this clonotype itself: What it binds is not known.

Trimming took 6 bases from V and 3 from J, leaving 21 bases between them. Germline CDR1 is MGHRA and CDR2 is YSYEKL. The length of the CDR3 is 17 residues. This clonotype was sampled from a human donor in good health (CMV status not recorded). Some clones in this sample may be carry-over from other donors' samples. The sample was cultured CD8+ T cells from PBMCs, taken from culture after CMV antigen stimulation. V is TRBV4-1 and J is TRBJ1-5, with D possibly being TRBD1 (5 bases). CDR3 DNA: TGCGCCAGCAGTCCCCTTATTGGCTCAGGGAACAATCAGCCCCAGCATTTT. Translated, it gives CASSPLIGSGNNQPQHF.